This TCR beta chain was obtained from a study of early T cells in non-severe SARS-CoV-2 infection. The wider study: Sequencing targeted bulk RNA from unsorted whole blood, leaving chains unpaired.

Study-wide results and caveats: Database matching using VDJdb favored anti-spike CD8 responses, with private and CD4 specificities left missing.

Many counts were recorded for this clonotype. Its target is not known. Deletions cut 7 bases from V and 5 bases from J, with 15 bases between. CDR3 length: 13 residues. Germline lookup yields CDR1 SGHRS and CDR2 YFSETQ. Attached unique molecular identifiers marked individual cDNA molecules. Each CDR3 protein gets one entry after TCRdb re-called the 5' RACE reads with MiXCR. Of about 46,000 distinct CDR3 sequences detected, over 5% appear once; the ten largest clones hold approximately 5.6%. The source was whole blood, collected at baseline. The rearrangement links TRBV5-1 to TRBJ2-5; D is undetermined. The sequence was obtained from an adult who was a healthcare worker with PCR-confirmed SARS-CoV-2 infection or an uninfected control (not recorded which). The CDR3 nucleotides read TGCGCCAGCGGCGGCAGGCAGAAGGAGACCCAGTACTTC. Translating it yields CASGGRQKETQYF.